This passage covers 25 T cell receptor beta chains from one sample sequenced in a study of Graves' ophthalmopathy and Graves' hyperthyroidism. CDR3 regions of TCR beta were amplified from RNA transcripts. HTBI primers served in a first-round RT-PCR, which a second-round multiplex PCR followed. TCRdb re-derived calls from the multiplex PCR reads in MiXCR, one entry per CDR3 protein. The sample has some 240,000 distinct CDR3 sequences, around 50% seen once. The sequencing sample was made of peripheral blood. The receptors here all came from an adult man with Graves' ophthalmopathy.

The chain employs TRBV7-9 and TRBJ1-2; D not certain. Germline-derived CDR1 and CDR2 are SEHNR and FQNEAQ (reference sequence). This CDR3 is 15 amino acids long. V dropped 5 bases and J dropped 3 bases, with 16 bases sitting between them. The CDR3 DNA is TGTGCCAGCAGCCGACGAAACCAACCAGACTATGGCTACACCTTC. It encodes CASSRRNQPDYGYTF.

The V call is TRBV5-8, the J call TRBJ1-2; D is perhaps TRBD1 (6 bases). The CDR3 totals 16 residues. Trimming pared 4 bases from V and 7 bases from J, leaving 23 bases between. CDR1 is SGHTS and CDR2 is YDEGEE in the germline V gene. CDR3 in amino acids: CASSPYDRPSPRGYTF. The CDR3 nucleotides are TGTGCCAGCAGCCCCTACGACAGGCCCTCACCCCGTGGCTACACCTTC.

The sample holds many counts of this clonotype. This chain uses TRBV29-1 with TRBJ1-1; 8 bases agree with TRBD1. CDR3 size: 14 residues. CDR1 is SQVTM, CDR2 ANQGSEA, per germline. V lost 6 bases to trimming and J lost 1 base; unmatched junction nucleotides: 7. CDR3 DNA: TGCAGCGTGAGAGGACAGGGAACGAACACTGAAGCTTTCTTT. It is translated as CSVRGQGTNTEAFF.

Comments on this clonotype: This is likely a read error, given that the CDR3 carries no conserved phenylalanine or tryptophan at its end. The genes are TRBV9 and TRBJ2-7; D is perhaps TRBD2 (7 bases). The V gene lost 4 bases and the J gene lost 5 bases, with 19 bases spanning the gap. The germline gives CDR1 SGDLS, CDR2 YYNGEE. The CDR3 is made up of 15 amino acids. The CDR3 sequence: CASSLAAGAPHEQYL. The DNA of the CDR3 is TGTGCCAGCAGCTTGGCGGCGGGGGCCCCCCACGAGCAGTACCTC.

The chain recombines TRBV11-2 with TRBJ2-7, with D unresolved. The end of the DNA fits TRBJ2-5 better, so the J call may be wrong. The CDR3 covers 13 residues. The V gene's germline CDR1 is SGHAT and CDR2 FQNNGV. CDR3 sequence reads: CASSPRPQETQYF. CDR3 bases: TGTGCCAGCAGTCCTAGACCACAAGAGACCCAGTACTTC.

The chain has TRBV6-5 and TRBJ2-5, with D tentatively TRBD2 (5 bases). CDR1 and CDR2 from the germline V gene are MNHEY and SVGAGI. The V and J ends lost 7 bases and 4 bases respectively, with 13 bases between them. This CDR3 is 13 amino acids long. CDR3: CASNTGRGETQYF. The CDR3 region has the DNA TGTGCCAGCAATACTGGGAGAGGAGAGACCCAGTACTTC.

The chain joins TRBV29-1 to TRBJ1-1; D is unclear. This CDR3 is 11 amino acids long. The germline V and J ends were trimmed by 7 bases and 8 bases, with 14 bases remaining between them. From germline, CDR1 is SQVTM and CDR2 ANQGSEA. The CDR3 DNA sequence: TGCAGCGGCCAGCGGGGATCCGAAGCTTTCTTT. Amino acid sequence: CSGQRGSEAFF.

This clonotype was detected a few times. The rearrangement joins TRBV7-2 to TRBJ1-1, with D unclear. The germline gives CDR1 SGHTA, CDR2 FQGNSA. The CDR3 runs to 11 residues. Trimming took off 6 bases at V and 4 bases at J, with 6 bases between the two ends. Written as DNA, the CDR3 is TGTGCCAGCAGTCAAACCACTGAAGCTTTCTTT. It encodes CASSQTTEAFF.

Comments on this clonotype: An end of the junction does not agree with germline; a read error may underlie this. The chain recombines TRBV7-7 with TRBJ2-5, with D possibly matching TRBD1 (5 bases). The CDR3 runs to 17 residues. Germline CDR1 is SSHAT and CDR2 is FNYEAQ (reference sequence). CDR3 residues: CASSHGRQTQSEETQYF. In DNA form, the CDR3 reads TGTGCTAGCAGCCACGGAAGACAGACCCAGTCCGAGGAGACCCAGTACTTC.

The chain joins TRBV20-1 to TRBJ1-1, with TRBD1 as a possible D gene (6 bases). This CDR3 has 14 amino acids. Germline V gene data show CDR1 as DFQATT and CDR2 as SNEGSKA (reference sequence). The V gene lost 4 bases and the J gene lost 9 bases, with 21 bases spanning the gap. CDR3 residues: CSATPTGMGQKAFF. For the CDR3, the DNA is TGCAGTGCTACCCCGACAGGAATGGGCCAGAAAGCTTTCTTT.

The chain joins TRBV4-1 to TRBJ2-1; D not resolved. Germline values: CDR1 MGHRA, CDR2 YSYEKL. The CDR3 is 14 residues long. Trimming stripped 2 bases from V and 6 bases from J, with 11 bases between. The CDR3 DNA sequence: TGCGCCAGCAGCCAACTGAGCAAAGGCAATGAGCAGTTCTTC. Protein product: CASSQLSKGNEQFF.

The chain has TRBV18 and TRBJ1-6; the match to TRBD1 covers 7 bases. CDR1 and CDR2 (germline): KGHSH, LQKENI. This CDR3 has 17 residues. Trimming cost V 3 bases and J 0 bases; bases outside gene matches: 5. CDR3 coding DNA: TGTGCCAGCTCACCGAAGGGGGCGAGCTCCTATAATTCACCCCTCCACTTT. This gives the protein CASSPKGASSYNSPLHF.

The genes are TRBV7-3 and TRBJ2-2, with D perhaps matching TRBD2 (6 bases). This CDR3 is built from 14 residues. The germline V and J ends were trimmed by 3 bases and 6 bases, with 11 bases remaining between them. In germline, CDR1 is SGHTA, CDR2 FQGTGA. CDR3 nucleotides: TGTGCCAGCAGCTTGGGTTGGGAGGCCGGGGAGCTGTTTTTT. Translation gives CASSLGWEAGELFF.

The chain is built from TRBV7-3 and TRBJ2-5, with unresolved D. The ends were cut back, 7 bases at V and 4 bases at J, with 10 bases in the middle. The germline CDR1 and CDR2 sequences are SGHTA and FQGTGA. The CDR3 length is 12 residues. CDR3 region: CASNLPGETQYF. CDR3 bases: TGTGCCAGCAACCTGCCGGGAGAGACCCAGTACTTC.

The sample holds a few counts of this clonotype. This chain joins TRBV7-9 and TRBJ2-7; no clear D. The V end lost 0 bases, the J end lost 2 bases, and 8 bases lay between the germline ends. Germline lookup yields CDR1 SEHNR and CDR2 FQNEAQ (reference sequence). The CDR3 extends over 14 amino acids. The CDR3 nucleotides are TGTGCCAGCAGCTTAGCGACCTATGCCTACGAGCAGTACTTC. Translated: CASSLATYAYEQYF.

V is TRBV5-1 and J is TRBJ1-2; TRBD1 aligns across 7 bases. The ends lost 3 bases at V and 5 bases at J; junction bases unmatched: 10. Looked up from germline, CDR1 is SGHRS and CDR2 is YFSETQ. This CDR3 has 15 amino acids. The CDR3 sequence: CASSWLTGKGYGYTF. The CDR3 nucleotides read TGCGCCAGCAGCTGGTTGACAGGGAAGGGGTATGGCTACACCTTC.

This clonotype appeared a single time. CDR3 sequence: CASSQELRQTQYF. In DNA, the CDR3 is TGTGCCAGCAGCCAAGAGCTAAGGCAGACCCAGTACTTC. The V call is TRBV3-1, the J call TRBJ2-5; D not certain. This CDR3 region has 13 residues. Trimming removed 0 bases at V and 6 bases at J, with 8 bases between. The germline V gene has CDR1 LGHDT and CDR2 YNNKEL (reference sequence).

The chain links TRBV7-9 to TRBJ1-1; D ambiguous. Trimming took off 4 bases at V and 1 base at J, with 10 bases between the two ends. This CDR3 contains 14 residues. The germline gives CDR1 SEHNR, CDR2 FQNEAQ (reference sequence). DNA for the CDR3: TGTGCCAGCAGCTCTCCCTGGGGGAACACTGAAGCTTTCTTT. Translating it yields CASSSPWGNTEAFF.

This clonotype was counted ten times or more. The CDR3 DNA reads as TGTGCCAGCAGGCGTAGCCGGGACAGATACGAAAAACTGTTTTTT. Translation: CASRRSRDRYEKLFF. The chain is built from TRBV7-8 and TRBJ1-4, with 7 bases matching TRBD1. The trim removed 6 bases at V and 8 bases at J, leaving 12 bases unmatched. This CDR3 region has 15 residues. Germline CDR1 SGHVS, CDR2 FQNEAQ.

The V and J genes are TRBV4-2 and TRBJ2-2; 11 bases match TRBD2. CDR3 length equals 18 residues. The germline V gene has CDR1 LGHNA and CDR2 YNFKEQ. V lost 4 bases, J lost 3 bases, and 10 bases stayed unmatched. The DNA of the CDR3 is TGTGCCAGCAGCCCGAGTACTAGCGGGGGAATTGACACCGGGGAGCTGTTTTTT. Its translation is CASSPSTSGGIDTGELFF.

The CDR3 DNA sequence: TGTGCCATCAGTGATGGGGGAAGAGCTTTCTTT. Its translation is CAISDGGRAFF. V usage is TRBV10-3 and J usage is TRBJ1-1; tentatively, D is TRBD1 (5 bases). The CDR3 loop spans 11 amino acids. CDR1 is ENHRY, CDR2 SYGVKD, per germline. V was clipped by 3 bases and J by 10 bases, with 9 bases between them.

This clonotype was seen a few times. The V call is TRBV7-9, the J call TRBJ2-3; the match to TRBD1 covers 8 bases. The length of the CDR3 is 16 residues. With V trimmed by 0 bases and J by 0 bases, 2 bases remained unmatched. CDR1 is SEHNR, CDR2 FQNEAQ, per germline (reference sequence). CDR3 in DNA: TGTGCCAGCAGCTTAGCGTGGACAGGGAGCACAGATACGCAGTATTTT. This gives the protein CASSLAWTGSTDTQYF.

J is TRBJ1-2 and V is TRBV12-5, with 8 bases aligning to TRBD1. The CDR3 runs 14 residues. In germline, CDR1 is LGHNT, CDR2 FRNRAP. The CDR3 DNA reads TGTGCCAGCAGTGCCGGACAGGGCAGCTATGGCTACACCTTC. This translates into CASSAGQGSYGYTF.

V and J are TRBV6-1 and TRBJ1-1; perhaps TRBD1 as D (6 bases). Germline V gene data show CDR1 as MNHNS and CDR2 as SASEGT. The CDR3 runs to 13 residues. V was trimmed by 6 bases and J by 3 bases, leaving 11 bases between them. CDR3 region: CASRHRVDTEAFF. The CDR3 nucleotides read TGTGCCAGCAGACACAGGGTAGACACTGAAGCTTTCTTT.

J is TRBJ2-6 and V is TRBV12-3 or TRBV12-4; tentatively, D is TRBD1 or TRBD2 (5 bases each). This CDR3 has 15 residues. V was trimmed by 5 bases and J by 5 bases, leaving 13 bases between them. The CDR3 bases are TGTGCCAGCAGTCAGAGGGGTGGTAGGGCCAACGTCCTGACTTTC. Its protein is CASSQRGGRANVLTF.